A selection of T cell receptor beta chains follows, all from one sample in a study of T cell repertoires in cytomegalovirus infection. Their recognized antigens are unknown. TCRdb called the reads again in MiXCR, with one record for every CDR3 protein. The sample contains around 570,000 distinct CDR3 sequences, 40% of which appear only once. The input for sequencing was cultured PBMCs, taken from culture after CMV antigen stimulation. All receptors come from a human donor in good health (CMV status not recorded). Some clones in this sample may be carry-over from other donors' samples. CDR3s leave out the opening cysteine and the closing phenylalanine or tryptophan. A D gene is named only where the DNA matches it firmly.

CDR3 protein: ASSVTSGGYEQY
V gene: TRBV7-2
D gene: TRBD2

CDR3 protein: ASTLAGSEQF
V gene: TRBV12-3/TRBV12-4
D gene: TRBD2

CDR3 protein: ASSLVTGAGETQY
V gene: TRBV7-8
D gene: NA

CDR3 protein: ASSLRPRITDTQY
V gene: TRBV27
D gene: NA

CDR3 protein: ASGLAADTQY
V gene: TRBV19
D gene: NA

CDR3 protein: SASWGARETQY
V gene: TRBV20-1
D gene: NA

CDR3 protein: ASSFGLAGITDTQY
V gene: TRBV12-3/TRBV12-4
D gene: TRBD2

CDR3 protein: ASSYGSGDTDTQY
V gene: TRBV6-1
D gene: TRBD2

CDR3 protein: ASSSSTSGRSYEQY
V gene: TRBV7-2
D gene: TRBD2

CDR3 protein: AITPSGSPDTQY
V gene: TRBV10-3
D gene: TRBD2

CDR3 protein: ASSYTLPGLGPYEQY
V gene: TRBV7-9
D gene: TRBD2

CDR3 protein: ATSRGLAGEQF
V gene: TRBV15
D gene: TRBD2

CDR3 protein: ASSLAISGGDEQY
V gene: TRBV12-3/TRBV12-4
D gene: TRBD2

CDR3 protein: ASSPKGEVYNEQF
V gene: TRBV6-2/TRBV6-3
D gene: NA

CDR3 protein: ASSEGLREAVHEQF
V gene: TRBV6-1
D gene: TRBD2

CDR3 protein: ASSQGVGLPYGYT
V gene: TRBV4-1
D gene: NA

CDR3 protein: ASSLGPGLSNQPQH
V gene: TRBV7-8
D gene: NA

CDR3 protein: ASSQVPRSYNEQF
V gene: TRBV4-3
D gene: NA

CDR3 protein: ASSLRGRTADTQY
V gene: TRBV7-9
D gene: NA

CDR3 protein: ASSLSGQVNEKLF
V gene: TRBV7-9
D gene: TRBD1

CDR3 protein: SAGKTTNEKLF
V gene: TRBV29-1
D gene: NA

CDR3 protein: ASSPSRATWSPLH
V gene: TRBV5-6
D gene: NA

CDR3 protein: ASSQTGPQETQY
V gene: TRBV7-6
D gene: NA

CDR3 protein: ASLPGGAGGNYEQY
V gene: TRBV2
D gene: TRBD2

CDR3 protein: ASMTLRLGYEQY
V gene: TRBV2
D gene: NA

CDR3 protein: ASSFTGTSYEQY
V gene: TRBV7-2
D gene: TRBD2

CDR3 protein: ASSKKTGDLRNEQY
V gene: TRBV6-1
D gene: TRBD1

CDR3 protein: ASSPSLRPKAF
V gene: TRBV12-3/TRBV12-4
D gene: NA

CDR3 protein: ASSFALVYSYEQY
V gene: TRBV7-9
D gene: NA

CDR3 protein: ASSTISGSDSDEQY
V gene: TRBV7-2
D gene: TRBD2

CDR3 protein: ASSTIAGARNEQF
V gene: TRBV6-2/TRBV6-3
D gene: TRBD2

CDR3 protein: ASSKLAGGYEQY
V gene: TRBV7-2
D gene: TRBD2

CDR3 protein: ASSFGGGPVYEQY
V gene: TRBV7-6
D gene: NA

CDR3 protein: ASGDRDSTKNIQY
V gene: TRBV2
D gene: NA

CDR3 protein: ASSTRQGGETQY
V gene: TRBV7-2
D gene: NA

CDR3 protein: ASSGSSGGVNEQF
V gene: TRBV6-5
D gene: TRBD2

CDR3 protein: ASRRDSQRNYEQY
V gene: TRBV2
D gene: TRBD1

CDR3 protein: ASSNGGTGTPPYEQY
V gene: TRBV7-2
D gene: TRBD1

CDR3 protein: ASSLKAGEQY
V gene: TRBV7-2
D gene: TRBD2

CDR3 protein: ASSPPSGRIEQF
V gene: TRBV7-6
D gene: TRBD2

CDR3 protein: ASEPEAF
V gene: TRBV7-9
D gene: NA

CDR3 protein: ASSFPGGAREKLF
V gene: TRBV7-9
D gene: NA

CDR3 protein: ASSLGGGETDTQY
V gene: TRBV7-2
D gene: NA

CDR3 protein: ASSPHRGAVTGELF
V gene: TRBV28
D gene: NA

CDR3 protein: ASSAQPGQGYNEQF
V gene: TRBV5-1
D gene: TRBD1

CDR3 protein: ASSLAGTSGAYEQY
V gene: TRBV5-1
D gene: TRBD2

CDR3 protein: ASSSGGQGEGNTIY
V gene: TRBV6-6
D gene: TRBD1

CDR3 protein: SATRGMNTEAF
V gene: TRBV20-1
D gene: TRBD1

CDR3 protein: ASSSDGYTDTQY
V gene: TRBV7-9
D gene: NA

CDR3 protein: ASSPQGNEKLF
V gene: TRBV27
D gene: NA